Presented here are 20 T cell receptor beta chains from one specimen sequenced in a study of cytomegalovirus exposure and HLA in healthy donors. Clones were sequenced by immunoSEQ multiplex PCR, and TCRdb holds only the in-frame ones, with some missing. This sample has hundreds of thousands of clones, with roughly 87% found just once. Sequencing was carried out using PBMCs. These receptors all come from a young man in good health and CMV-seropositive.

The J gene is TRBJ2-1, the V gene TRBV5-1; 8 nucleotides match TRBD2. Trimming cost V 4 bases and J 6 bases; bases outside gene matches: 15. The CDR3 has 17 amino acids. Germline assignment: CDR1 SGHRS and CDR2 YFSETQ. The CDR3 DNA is TGCGCCAGCAGCCCCCTTGTCAGCAGCGGGAGTTTCAATGAGCAGTTCTTC. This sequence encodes CASSPLVSSGSFNEQFF. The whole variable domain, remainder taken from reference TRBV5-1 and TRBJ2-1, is KAGVTQTPRYLIKTRGQQVTLSCSPISGHRSVSWYQQTPGQGLQFLFEYFSETQRNKGNFPGRFSGRQFSNSRSEMNVSTLELGDSALYLCASSPLVSSGSFNEQFFGPGTRLTVL.

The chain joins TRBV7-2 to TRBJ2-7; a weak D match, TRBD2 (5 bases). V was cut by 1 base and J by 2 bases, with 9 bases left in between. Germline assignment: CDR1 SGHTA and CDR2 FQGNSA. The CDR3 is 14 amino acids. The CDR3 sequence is CASSLVPGTYEQYF. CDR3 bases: TGTGCCAGCAGCTTAGTTCCGGGGACCTACGAGCAGTACTTC.

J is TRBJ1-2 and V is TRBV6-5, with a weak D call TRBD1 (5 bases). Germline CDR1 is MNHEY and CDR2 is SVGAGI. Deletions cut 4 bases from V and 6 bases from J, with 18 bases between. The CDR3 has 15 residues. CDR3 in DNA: TGTGCCAGCAGTTTCCCGGGACTGCCCGAGGATGGCTACACCTTC. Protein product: CASSFPGLPEDGYTF.

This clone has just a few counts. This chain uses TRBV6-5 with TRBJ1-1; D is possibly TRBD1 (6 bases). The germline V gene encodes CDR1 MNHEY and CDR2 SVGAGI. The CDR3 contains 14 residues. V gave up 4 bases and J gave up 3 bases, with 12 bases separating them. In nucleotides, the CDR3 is TGTGCCAGCAGTTTGCGACAGGCGGACACTGAAGCTTTCTTT. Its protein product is CASSLRQADTEAFF.

CDR3 sequence (DNA): TGTGCCAGCAACCTCAAGGCGGGATATCGCACAGATACGCAGTATTTT. This encodes CASNLKAGYRTDTQYF. V usage is TRBV27 and J usage is TRBJ2-3, with a weak D call TRBD2 (6 bases). Germline V gene lookup returns CDR1 MNHEY and CDR2 SMNVEV (reference sequence). The CDR3 runs 16 residues. V lost 7 bases to trimming and J lost 1 base, with 18 bases between them.

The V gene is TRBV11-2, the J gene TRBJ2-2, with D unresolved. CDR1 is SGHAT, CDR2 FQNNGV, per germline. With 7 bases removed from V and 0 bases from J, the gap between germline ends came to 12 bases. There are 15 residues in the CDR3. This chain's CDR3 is CASKKGISNTGELFF. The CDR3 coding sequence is TGTGCCAGCAAAAAGGGAATCTCGAACACCGGGGAGCTGTTTTTT.

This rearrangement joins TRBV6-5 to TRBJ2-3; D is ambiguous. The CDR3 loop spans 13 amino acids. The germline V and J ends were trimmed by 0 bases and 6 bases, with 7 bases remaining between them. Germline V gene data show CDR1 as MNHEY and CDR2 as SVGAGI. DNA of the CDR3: TGTGCCAGCAGTTACTCCTTCCTGGATACGCAGTATTTT. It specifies CASSYSFLDTQYF.

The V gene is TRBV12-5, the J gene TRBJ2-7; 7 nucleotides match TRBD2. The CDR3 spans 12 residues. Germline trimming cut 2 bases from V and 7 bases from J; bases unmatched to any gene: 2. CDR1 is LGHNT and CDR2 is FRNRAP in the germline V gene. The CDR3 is CASGLPGGEQYF. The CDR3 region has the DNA TGTGCTAGTGGTTTGCCGGGGGGTGAGCAGTACTTC.

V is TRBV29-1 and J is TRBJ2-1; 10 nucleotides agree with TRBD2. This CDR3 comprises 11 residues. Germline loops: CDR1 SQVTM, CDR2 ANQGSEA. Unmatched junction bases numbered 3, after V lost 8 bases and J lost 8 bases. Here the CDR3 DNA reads TGCAGCACTGGACTAGCGGATGAGCAGTTCTTC. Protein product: CSTGLADEQFF.

The CDR3, as DNA: TGTGCCAGCAGCTTAAGTCCGCCCGTGCATGAGCAGTTCTTC. Amino acid sequence: CASSLSPPVHEQFF. The chain employs TRBV7-6 and TRBJ2-1; D call uncertain. Germline CDR1 reads SGHVS; CDR2 reads FNYEAQ. The CDR3 runs to 14 residues. V lost 2 bases and J lost 8, with 13 bases in between.

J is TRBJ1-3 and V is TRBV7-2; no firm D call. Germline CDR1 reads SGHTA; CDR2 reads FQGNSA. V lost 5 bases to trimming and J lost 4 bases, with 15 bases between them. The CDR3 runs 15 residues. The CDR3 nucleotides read TGTGCCAGCAGCGCCGGAGGGCTCAGAGGAAACACCATATATTTT. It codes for CASSAGGLRGNTIYF.

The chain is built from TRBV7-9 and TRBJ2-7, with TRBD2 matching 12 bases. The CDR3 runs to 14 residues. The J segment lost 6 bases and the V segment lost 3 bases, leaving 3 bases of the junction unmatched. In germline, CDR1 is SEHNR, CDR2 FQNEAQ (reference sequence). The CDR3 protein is CASSLTSGSSEQYF. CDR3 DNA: TGTGCCAGCAGCTTGACTAGCGGGAGTTCCGAGCAGTACTTC. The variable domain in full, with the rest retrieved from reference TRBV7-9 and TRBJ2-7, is DTGVSQNPRHKITKRGQNVTFRCDPISEHNRLYWYRQTLGQGPEFLTYFQNEAQLEKSRLLSDRFSAERPKGSFSTLEIQRTEQGDSAMYLCASSLTSGSSEQYFGPGTRLTVT.

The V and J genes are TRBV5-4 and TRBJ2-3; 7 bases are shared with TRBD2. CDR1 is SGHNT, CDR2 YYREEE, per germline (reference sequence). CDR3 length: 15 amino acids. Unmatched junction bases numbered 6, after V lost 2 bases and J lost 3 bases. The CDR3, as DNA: TGTGCCAGCAGCTTAGCGGGAAGGGGAACAGATACGCAGTATTTT. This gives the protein CASSLAGRGTDTQYF.

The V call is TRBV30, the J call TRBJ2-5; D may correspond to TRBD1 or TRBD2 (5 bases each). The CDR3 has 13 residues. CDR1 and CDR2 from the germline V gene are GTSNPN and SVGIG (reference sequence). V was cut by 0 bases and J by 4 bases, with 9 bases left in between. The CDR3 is CAWSVRGRETQYF. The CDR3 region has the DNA TGTGCCTGGAGTGTACGGGGCCGAGAGACCCAGTACTTC. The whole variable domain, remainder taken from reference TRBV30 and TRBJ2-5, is SQTIHQWPATLVQPVGSPLSLECTVEGTSNPNLYWYRQAAGRGLQLLFYSVGIGQISSEVPQNLSASRPQDRQFILSSKKLLLSDSGFYLCAWSVRGRETQYFGPGTRLLVL.

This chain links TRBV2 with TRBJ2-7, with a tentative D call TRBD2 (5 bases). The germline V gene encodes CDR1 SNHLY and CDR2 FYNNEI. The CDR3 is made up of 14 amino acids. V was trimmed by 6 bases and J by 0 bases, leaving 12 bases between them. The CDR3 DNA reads TGTGCCAGCAGGGGCACTAGGAGCTCCTACGAGCAGTACTTC. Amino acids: CASRGTRSSYEQYF.

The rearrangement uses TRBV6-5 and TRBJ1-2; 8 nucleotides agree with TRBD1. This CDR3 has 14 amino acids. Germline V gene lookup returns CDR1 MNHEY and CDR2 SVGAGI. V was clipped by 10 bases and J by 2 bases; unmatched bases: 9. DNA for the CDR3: TGTGCCACACGAAGGACAGGGACAAACTATGGCTACACCTTC. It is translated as CATRRTGTNYGYTF.

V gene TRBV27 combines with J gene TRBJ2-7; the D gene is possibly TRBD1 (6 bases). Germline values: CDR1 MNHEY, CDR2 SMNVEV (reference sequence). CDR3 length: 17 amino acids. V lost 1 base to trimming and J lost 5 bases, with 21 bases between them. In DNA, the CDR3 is TGTGCCAGCAGTTTATTTTCCGTACAGGGAGTCTCGGACGAGCAGTACTTC. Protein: CASSLFSVQGVSDEQYF.

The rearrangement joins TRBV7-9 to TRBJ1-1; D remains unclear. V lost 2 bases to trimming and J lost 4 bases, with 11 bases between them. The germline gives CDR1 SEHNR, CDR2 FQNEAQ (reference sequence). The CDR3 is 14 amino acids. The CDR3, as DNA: TGTGCCAGCAGCTTACAAGGGTCTGCCACTGAAGCTTTCTTT. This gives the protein CASSLQGSATEAFF.

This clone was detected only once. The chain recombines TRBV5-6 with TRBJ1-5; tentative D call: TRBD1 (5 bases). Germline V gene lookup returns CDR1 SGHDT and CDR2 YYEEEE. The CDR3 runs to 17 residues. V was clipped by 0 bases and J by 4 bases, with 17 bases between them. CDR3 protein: CASSLAAGWASNQPQHF. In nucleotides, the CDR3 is TGTGCCAGCAGCTTGGCGGCAGGGTGGGCTTCTAATCAGCCCCAGCATTTT. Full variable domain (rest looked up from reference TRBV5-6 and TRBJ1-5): DAGVTQSPTHLIKTRGQQVTLRCSPKSGHDTVSWYQQALGQGPQFIFQYYEEEERQRGNFPDRFSGHQFPNYSSELNVNALLLGDSALYLCASSLAAGWASNQPQHFGDGTRLSIL.

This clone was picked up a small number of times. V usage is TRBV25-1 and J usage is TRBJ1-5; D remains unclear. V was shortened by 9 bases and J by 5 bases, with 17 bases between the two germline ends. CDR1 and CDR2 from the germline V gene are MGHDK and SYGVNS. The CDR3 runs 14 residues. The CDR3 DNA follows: TGTGCCAGTTCAGGACCCCGCGCGGATCAGCCCCAGCATTTT. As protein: CASSGPRADQPQHF.